This T cell receptor beta chain was found in a study of blood T cell repertoires in COVID-19. Whole-study context: COVID-19 samples from acute and convalescent phases originated in the United States, Italy and Spain. From T cells, B-cell-depleted T cells, or PBMCs came the material, which was cDNA or gDNA.

Trimming pared 5 bases from V and 4 bases from J, leaving 15 bases between. Germline assignment: CDR1 MDHEN and CDR2 SYDVKM. The CDR3 totals 15 residues. As processed by the authors: Amplifying reference gene primers gave estimates of nucleated cell counts. The protocol was immunoSEQ multiplex PCR, while the TCRdb copy is restricted to in-frame clones and leaves out a portion. That table gives V, J and clone size, and the DNA gave D and trimming. Of about 210,000 clones in the sample, roughly 88% were seen once. J is TRBJ2-1 and V is TRBV28; TRBD2 might be the D (5 bases). Sequenced input: peripheral blood. This TCR came from a man aged 50 to 60 with active or convalescent COVID-19. The CDR3 DNA sequence: TGTGCCAGCAGTCCCCCAGTGGGAGTTTACAATGAGCAGTTCTTC. It encodes CASSPPVGVYNEQFF.